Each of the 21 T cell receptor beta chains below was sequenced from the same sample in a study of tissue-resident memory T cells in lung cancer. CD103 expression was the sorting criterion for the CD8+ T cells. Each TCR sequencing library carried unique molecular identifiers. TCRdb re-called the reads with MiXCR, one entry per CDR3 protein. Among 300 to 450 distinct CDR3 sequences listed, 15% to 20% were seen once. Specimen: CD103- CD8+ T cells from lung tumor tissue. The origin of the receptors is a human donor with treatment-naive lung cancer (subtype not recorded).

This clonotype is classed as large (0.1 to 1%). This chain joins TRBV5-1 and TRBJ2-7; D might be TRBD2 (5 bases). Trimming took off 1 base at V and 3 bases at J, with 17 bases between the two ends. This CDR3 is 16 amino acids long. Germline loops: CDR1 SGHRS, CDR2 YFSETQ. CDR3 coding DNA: TGCGCCAGCAGCTTGTACTCTGAGGACGGGAACTACGAGCAGTACTTC. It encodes CASSLYSEDGNYEQYF.

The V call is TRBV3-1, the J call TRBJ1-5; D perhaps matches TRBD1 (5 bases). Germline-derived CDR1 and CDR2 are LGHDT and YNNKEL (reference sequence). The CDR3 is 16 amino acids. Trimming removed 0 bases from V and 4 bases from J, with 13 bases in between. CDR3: CASSQDFPGSNQPQHF. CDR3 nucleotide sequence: TGTGCCAGCAGCCAAGACTTTCCAGGGTCTAATCAGCCCCAGCATTTT.

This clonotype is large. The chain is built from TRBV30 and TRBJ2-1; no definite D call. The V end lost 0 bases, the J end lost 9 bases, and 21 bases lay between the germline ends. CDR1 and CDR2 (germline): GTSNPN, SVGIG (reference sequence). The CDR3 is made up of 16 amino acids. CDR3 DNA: TGTGCCTGGAGTGTACAGCTGCTTCCTAAGGGTGTTGAGCAGTTCTTC. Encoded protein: CAWSVQLLPKGVEQFF.

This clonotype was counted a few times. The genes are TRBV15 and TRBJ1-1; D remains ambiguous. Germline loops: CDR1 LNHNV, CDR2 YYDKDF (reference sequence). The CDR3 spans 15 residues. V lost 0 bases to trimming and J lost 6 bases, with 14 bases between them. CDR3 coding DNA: TGTGCCACCAGCAGAGATCGGGAAGGCGGCGCTGAAGCTTTCTTT. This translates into CATSRDREGGAEAFF.

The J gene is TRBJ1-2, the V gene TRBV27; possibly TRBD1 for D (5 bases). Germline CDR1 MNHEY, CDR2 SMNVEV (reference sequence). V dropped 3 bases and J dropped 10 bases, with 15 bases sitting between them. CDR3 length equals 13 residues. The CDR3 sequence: CASSFYPGKDYTF. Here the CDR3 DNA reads TGTGCCAGCAGTTTTTACCCAGGGAAGGACTACACCTTC.

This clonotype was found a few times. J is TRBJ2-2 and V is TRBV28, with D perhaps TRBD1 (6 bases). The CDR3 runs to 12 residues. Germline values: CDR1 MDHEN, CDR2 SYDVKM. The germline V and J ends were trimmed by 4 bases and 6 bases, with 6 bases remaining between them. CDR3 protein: CASSSGAGELFF. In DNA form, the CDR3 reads TGTGCCAGCAGTTCAGGGGCCGGGGAGCTGTTTTTT.

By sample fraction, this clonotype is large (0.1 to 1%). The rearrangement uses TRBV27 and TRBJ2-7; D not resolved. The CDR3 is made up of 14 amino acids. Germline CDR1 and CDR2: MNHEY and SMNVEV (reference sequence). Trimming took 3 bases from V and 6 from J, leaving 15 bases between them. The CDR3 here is CASSFRDSLGEQYF. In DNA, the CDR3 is TGTGCCAGCAGTTTCCGCGACTCCTTGGGCGAGCAGTACTTC.

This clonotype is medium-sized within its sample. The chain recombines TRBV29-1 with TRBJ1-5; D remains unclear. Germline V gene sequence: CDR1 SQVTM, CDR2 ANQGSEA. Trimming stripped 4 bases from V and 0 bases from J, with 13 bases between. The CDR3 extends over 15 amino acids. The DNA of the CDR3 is TGCAGCGTTGTAACCGGGAGAAATAGCAATCAGCCCCAGCATTTT. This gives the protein CSVVTGRNSNQPQHF.

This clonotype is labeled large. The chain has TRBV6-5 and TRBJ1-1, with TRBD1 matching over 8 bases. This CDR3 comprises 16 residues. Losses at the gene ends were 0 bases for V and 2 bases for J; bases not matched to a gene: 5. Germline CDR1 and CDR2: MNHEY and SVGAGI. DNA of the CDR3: TGTGCCAGCAGTTACTCGACAGGGGCGAAAAACACTGAAGCTTTCTTT. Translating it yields CASSYSTGAKNTEAFF.

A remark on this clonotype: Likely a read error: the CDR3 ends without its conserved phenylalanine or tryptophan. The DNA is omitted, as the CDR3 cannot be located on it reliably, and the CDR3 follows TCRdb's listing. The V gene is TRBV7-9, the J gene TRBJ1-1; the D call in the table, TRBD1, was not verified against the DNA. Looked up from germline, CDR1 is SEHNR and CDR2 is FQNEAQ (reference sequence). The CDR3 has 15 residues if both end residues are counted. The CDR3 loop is CESSATGDLNTEALV.

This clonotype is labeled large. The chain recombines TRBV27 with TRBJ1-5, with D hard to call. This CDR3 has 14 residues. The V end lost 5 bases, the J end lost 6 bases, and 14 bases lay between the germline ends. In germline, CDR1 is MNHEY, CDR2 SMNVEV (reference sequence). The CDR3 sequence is CASSHQSSGQPQHF. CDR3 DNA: TGTGCCAGCAGTCACCAAAGTTCTGGTCAGCCCCAGCATTTT.

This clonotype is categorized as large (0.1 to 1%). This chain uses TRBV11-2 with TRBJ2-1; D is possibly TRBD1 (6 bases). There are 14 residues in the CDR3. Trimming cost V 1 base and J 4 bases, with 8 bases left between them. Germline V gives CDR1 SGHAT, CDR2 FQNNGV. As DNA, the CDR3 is TGTGCCAGCAGCTTAGTGGACAGTTACAATGAGCAGTTCTTC. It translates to CASSLVDSYNEQFF.

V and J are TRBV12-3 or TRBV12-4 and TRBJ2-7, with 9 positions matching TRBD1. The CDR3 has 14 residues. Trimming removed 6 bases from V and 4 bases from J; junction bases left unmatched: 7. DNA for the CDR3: TGTGCCAGCAGCTACGGGACAGGGACTTACGAGCAGTACTTC. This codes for CASSYGTGTYEQYF.

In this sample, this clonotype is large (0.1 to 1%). CDR3 amino acids: CASSFTGAYEQYF. The DNA of the CDR3 is TGCGCCAGCAGCTTCACAGGGGCCTACGAGCAGTACTTC. The chain carries TRBV5-1 and TRBJ2-7, with TRBD1 matching over 7 bases. V lost 2 bases and J lost 2; bases outside the gene matches: 1. Germline V gene data show CDR1 as SGHRS and CDR2 as YFSETQ. This CDR3 is built from 13 residues. Full variable domain (outside the CDR3, taken from reference TRBV5-1 and TRBJ2-7): KAGVTQTPRYLIKTRGQQVTLSCSPISGHRSVSWYQQTPGQGLQFLFEYFSETQRNKGNFPGRFSGRQFSNSRSEMNVSTLELGDSALYLCASSFTGAYEQYFGPGTRLTVT.

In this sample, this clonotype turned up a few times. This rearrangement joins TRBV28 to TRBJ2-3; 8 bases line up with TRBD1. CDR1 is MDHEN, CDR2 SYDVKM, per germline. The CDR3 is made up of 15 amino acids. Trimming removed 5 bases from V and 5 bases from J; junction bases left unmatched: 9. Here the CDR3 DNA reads TGTGCCAGCAGTCTCCCGACAGGGGCTGAAGATACGCAGTATTTT. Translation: CASSLPTGAEDTQYF.

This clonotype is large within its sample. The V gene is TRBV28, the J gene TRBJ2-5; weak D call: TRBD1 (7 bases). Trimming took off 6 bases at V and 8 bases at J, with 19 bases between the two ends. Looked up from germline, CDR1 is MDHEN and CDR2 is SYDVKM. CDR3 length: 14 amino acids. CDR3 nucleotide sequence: TGTGCCAGCAGCACCGCAGGGGGAGGCGTAACCCAGTACTTC. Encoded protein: CASSTAGGGVTQYF.

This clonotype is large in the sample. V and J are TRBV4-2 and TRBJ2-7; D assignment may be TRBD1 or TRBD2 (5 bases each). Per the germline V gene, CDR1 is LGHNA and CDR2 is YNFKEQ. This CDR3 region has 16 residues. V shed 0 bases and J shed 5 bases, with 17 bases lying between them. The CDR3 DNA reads TGTGCCAGCAGCCAAGATCCGCACGGGGCCAGGAACGAGCAGTACTTC. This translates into CASSQDPHGARNEQYF.

CDR3 sequence (DNA): TGTGCCAGCAGCCCTGGGACAGGGGGCGAGGAGACCCAGTACTTC. Protein: CASSPGTGGEETQYF. The chain recombines TRBV5-4 with TRBJ2-5, with 12 bases that match TRBD1. The CDR3 covers 15 residues. J was trimmed by 5 bases and V by 4 bases; bases with no gene match: 6. Germline V gene lookup returns CDR1 SGHNT and CDR2 YYREEE (reference sequence). Looking up the rest from reference TRBV5-4 and TRBJ2-5 gives the full variable domain: ETGVTQSPTHLIKTRGQQVTLRCSSQSGHNTVSWYQQALGQGPQFIFQYYREEENGRGNFPPRFSGLQFPNYSSELNVNALELDDSALYLCASSPGTGGEETQYFGPGTRLLVL.

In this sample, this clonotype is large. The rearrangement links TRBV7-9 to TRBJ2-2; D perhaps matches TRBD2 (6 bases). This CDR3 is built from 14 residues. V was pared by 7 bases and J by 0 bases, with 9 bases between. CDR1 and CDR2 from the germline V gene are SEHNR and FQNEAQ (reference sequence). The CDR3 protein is CASTAGSNTGELFF. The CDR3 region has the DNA TGTGCCAGCACAGCGGGCTCGAACACCGGGGAGCTGTTTTTT.

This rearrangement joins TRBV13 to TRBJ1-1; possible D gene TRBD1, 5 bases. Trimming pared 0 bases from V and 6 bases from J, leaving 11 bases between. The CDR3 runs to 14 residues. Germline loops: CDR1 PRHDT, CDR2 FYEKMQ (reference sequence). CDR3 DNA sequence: TGTGCCAGCAGCTTAGGTAGGGGTTTCGCTGAAGCTTTCTTT. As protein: CASSLGRGFAEAFF.

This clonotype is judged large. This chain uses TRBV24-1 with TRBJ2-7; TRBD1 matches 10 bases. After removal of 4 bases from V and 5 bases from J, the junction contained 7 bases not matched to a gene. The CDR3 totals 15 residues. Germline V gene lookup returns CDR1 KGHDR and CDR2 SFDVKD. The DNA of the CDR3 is TGTGCCACCAGTGACATCCGGGACAGGGGCCACGAGCAGTACTTC. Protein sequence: CATSDIRDRGHEQYF.